This TCR beta chain was recorded in a study of regulatory T cells in long-lasting Graves disease. This clonotype occurred many times. The antigen is unknown. Building the TCR beta libraries relied on iRepertoire HTBI primers, and CDR3 regions underwent Arm-PCR. TCRdb called the multiplex PCR reads again in MiXCR, with one record for every CDR3 protein. The profile shows a few hundred thousand distinct CDR3 sequences, 20% to 25% of them singletons. The time point is: newly diagnosed GD, antithyroid drugs for less than 3 months. The TCR library was made from RNA that had been extracted from PBMCs in TRIzol. Study observations and caveats: Persistent disease exhibited a predilection for TRBV28, TRBJ1-2 and TRBJ2-5. Owing to a sample size that was small, accuracy may have been reduced. Less diverse TCR repertoires were seen in persistent Graves' patients than in newly diagnosed ones.

This CDR3 is built from 12 residues. The V gene lost 4 bases and the J gene lost 6 bases, with 8 bases spanning the gap. The germline CDR1 and CDR2 sequences are SGHVS and FQNEAQ. The receptor comes from a female donor with Graves disease. The sample in question was peripheral blood mononuclear cells (PBMCs), obtained at new diagnosis, from a patient treated with antithyroid drugs. The chain employs TRBV7-8 and TRBJ2-3; the D gene is possibly TRBD2 (5 bases). The CDR3 is CASSSGLDTQYF. The CDR3 DNA reads as TGTGCCAGCAGCTCCGGACTTGATACGCAGTATTTT.